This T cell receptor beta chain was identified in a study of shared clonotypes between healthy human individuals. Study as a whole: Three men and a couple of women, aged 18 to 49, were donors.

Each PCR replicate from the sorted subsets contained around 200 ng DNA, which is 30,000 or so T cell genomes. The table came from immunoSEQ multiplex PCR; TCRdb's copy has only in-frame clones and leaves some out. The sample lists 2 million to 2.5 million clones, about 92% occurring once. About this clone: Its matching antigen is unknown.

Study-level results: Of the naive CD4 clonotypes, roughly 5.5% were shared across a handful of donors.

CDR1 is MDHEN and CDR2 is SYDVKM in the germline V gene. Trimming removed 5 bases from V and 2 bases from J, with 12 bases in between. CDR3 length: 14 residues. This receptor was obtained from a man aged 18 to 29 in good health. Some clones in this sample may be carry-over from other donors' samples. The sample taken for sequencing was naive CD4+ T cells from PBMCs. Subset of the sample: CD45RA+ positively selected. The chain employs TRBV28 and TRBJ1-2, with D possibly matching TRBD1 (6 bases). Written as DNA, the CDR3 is TGTGCCAGCAGTCGGACAGTTGCGAACTATGGCTACACCTTC. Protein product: CASSRTVANYGYTF.